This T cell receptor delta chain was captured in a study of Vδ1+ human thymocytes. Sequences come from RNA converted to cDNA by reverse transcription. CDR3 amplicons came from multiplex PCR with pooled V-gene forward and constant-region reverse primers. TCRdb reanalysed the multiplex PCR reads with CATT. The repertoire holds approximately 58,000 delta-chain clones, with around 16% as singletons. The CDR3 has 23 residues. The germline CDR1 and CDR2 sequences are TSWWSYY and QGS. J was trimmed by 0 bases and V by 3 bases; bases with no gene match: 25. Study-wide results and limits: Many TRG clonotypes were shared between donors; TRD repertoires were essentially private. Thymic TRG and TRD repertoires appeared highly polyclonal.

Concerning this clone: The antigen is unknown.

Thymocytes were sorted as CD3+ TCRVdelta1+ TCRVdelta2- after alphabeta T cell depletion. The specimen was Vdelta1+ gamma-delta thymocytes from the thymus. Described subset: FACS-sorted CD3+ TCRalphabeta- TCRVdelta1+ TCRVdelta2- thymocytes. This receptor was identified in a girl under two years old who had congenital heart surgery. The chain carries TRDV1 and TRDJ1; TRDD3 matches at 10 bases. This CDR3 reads CALGENFLLRTGGSSVYTDKLIF. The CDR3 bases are TGTGCTCTTGGGGAGAATTTCCTACTCCGTACTGGGGGATCTTCCGTATACACCGATAAACTCATCTTT.